These 13 T cell receptor beta chains share one sample of origin, sequenced in a study of blood T cell repertoires in COVID-19. This table comes from immunoSEQ multiplex PCR, and its TCRdb copy is limited to in-frame clones, with some not included. Of 55,000 to 80,000 clones in the sample, around 80% were seen once. Sequencing was carried out using peripheral blood. The receptor source for this set is a man aged 50 to 59 with active COVID-19.

The chain combines TRBV10-3 with TRBJ1-2; 10 bases are shared with TRBD1. Germline CDR1 and CDR2: ENHRY and SYGVKD. This CDR3 is 16 amino acids long. After removal of 0 bases from V and 7 bases from J, the junction contained 8 bases not matched to a gene. In DNA, the CDR3 is TGTGCCATCAGTGAGTCCCCGGGACAGGGGATGAGTGGCTACACCTTC. The encoded protein is CAISESPGQGMSGYTF.

In this sample, this clone turned up a few times. The rearrangement links TRBV30 to TRBJ2-5; D ambiguous. The CDR3 sequence is 16 residues long. Germline V gene sequence: CDR1 GTSNPN, CDR2 SVGIG (reference sequence). CDR3 region: CAAGSPGLGLGETQYF. The CDR3 DNA reads as TGTGCTGCTGGGTCCCCTGGCTTGGGCTTGGGAGAGACCCAGTACTTC.

This chain uses TRBV6-6 with TRBJ1-1, with no clear D. Germline V gives CDR1 MNHNY, CDR2 SVGAGI (reference sequence). V was cut by 6 bases and J by 1 base, with 9 bases left in between. The CDR3 extends over 13 amino acids. CDR3 region: CASRPAGNTEAFF. As DNA, the CDR3 is TGTGCCAGCAGGCCCGCCGGGAACACTGAAGCTTTCTTT.

The V call is TRBV6-5, the J call TRBJ2-7; D possibly corresponds to TRBD1 (6 bases). Trimming pared 7 bases from V and 0 bases from J, leaving 13 bases between. CDR3 length equals 14 residues. Germline CDR1 reads MNHEY; CDR2 reads SVGAGI. CDR3 amino acids: CASNRGGGSYEQYF. The CDR3 bases are TGTGCCAGCAACCGTGGGGGCGGCTCCTACGAGCAGTACTTC.

The J gene is TRBJ2-3, the V gene TRBV6-1; no clear D gene. V shed 0 bases and J shed 0 bases, with 7 bases lying between them. The CDR3 runs to 15 residues. The germline CDR1 and CDR2 sequences are MNHNS and SASEGT. The DNA of the CDR3 is TGTGCCAGCAGTGAAGCGCTTGGCAGCACAGATACGCAGTATTTT. As protein: CASSEALGSTDTQYF.

V gene TRBV3-1 (or the pseudogene TRBV3-2) combines with J gene TRBJ2-5, with TRBD2 matching 16 bases. The CDR3 contains 20 residues. V was pared by 2 bases and J by 5 bases, with 14 bases of the junction left unmatched. Germline CDR1 reads LGHDT; CDR2 reads YNNKEL (reference sequence). CDR3 nucleotides: TGTGCCAGCAGCCAAATGCAAGGGACTAGCGGGAGGGCCTATCGGGAGACCCAGTACTTC. It codes for CASSQMQGTSGRAYRETQYF.

J is TRBJ2-1 and V is TRBV9, with D possibly being TRBD1 (6 bases). The germline V and J ends were trimmed by 1 base and 7 bases, with 15 bases remaining between them. Germline loops: CDR1 SGDLS, CDR2 YYNGEE. The CDR3 runs to 15 residues. The CDR3 coding sequence is TGTGCCAGCAGCGTATTAGGGGGAGCTCATAATGAGCAGTTCTTC. It specifies CASSVLGGAHNEQFF.

This clone was seen more than once but under ten times. The chain links TRBV5-1 to TRBJ1-4; 9 bases fit TRBD1. CDR1 SGHRS and CDR2 YFSETQ come from the germline V gene. This CDR3 comprises 15 residues. V lost 4 bases and J lost 4; bases outside the gene matches: 5. This chain's CDR3 is CASSIRGQGNEKLFF. CDR3 nucleotides: TGCGCCAGCAGCATCCGGGGACAGGGTAATGAAAAACTGTTTTTT. The full variable domain, its missing parts supplied by reference TRBV5-1 and TRBJ1-4, is KAGVTQTPRYLIKTRGQQVTLSCSPISGHRSVSWYQQTPGQGLQFLFEYFSETQRNKGNFPGRFSGRQFSNSRSEMNVSTLELGDSALYLCASSIRGQGNEKLFFGSGTQLSVL.

The CDR3 DNA follows: TGTGCCAGCAGATACCAGGGAGGCACGCAGTATTTT. Encoded protein: CASRYQGGTQYF. The V and J genes are TRBV27 and TRBJ2-3, with D maybe TRBD2 (6 bases). V gave up 6 bases and J gave up 9 bases, with 13 bases separating them. CDR3 size: 12 residues. Germline V gives CDR1 MNHEY, CDR2 SMNVEV (reference sequence).

This clone occurred a few times. The chain is built from TRBV4-1 and TRBJ1-1; D is ambiguous. V lost 0 bases to trimming and J lost 2 bases, with 10 bases between them. The CDR3 is 15 amino acids. The germline V gene has CDR1 MGHRA and CDR2 YSYEKL. The CDR3 loop reads CASSQDHSGNTEAFF. The CDR3 coding sequence is TGCGCCAGCAGCCAAGACCACAGTGGCAACACTGAAGCTTTCTTT.

The rearrangement uses TRBV7-9 and TRBJ2-3, with 9 bases lining up with TRBD2. The CDR3 runs to 18 residues. V was clipped by 2 bases and J by 0 bases; unmatched bases: 9. Per the germline V gene, CDR1 is SEHNR and CDR2 is FQNEAQ (reference sequence). CDR3 amino acids: CASSLFGGGAPSTDTQYF. CDR3 coding DNA: TGTGCCAGCAGCTTATTCGGCGGGGGGGCCCCTAGCACAGATACGCAGTATTTT.

On this clone: A read error may produce the germline difference seen at one junction end. The CDR3 sequence: CASSSGQGGNEQFF. The CDR3 DNA reads TGTGCTAGCAGCTCCGGACAGGGGGGCAATGAGCAGTTCTTC. The chain links TRBV7-7 to TRBJ2-1; 10 bases agree with TRBD1. Germline CDR1 is SSHAT and CDR2 is FNYEAQ (reference sequence). The CDR3 totals 14 residues.

This sequence joins TRBV4-3 and TRBJ2-1, with TRBD2 identical over 9 bases. Germline V gives CDR1 LGHNA, CDR2 YSLEER. V was clipped by 4 bases and J by 4 bases; unmatched bases: 11. The CDR3 covers 17 residues. This CDR3 is CASSRTEGLAGYNEQFF. The CDR3 DNA sequence: TGCGCCAGCAGCCGCACGGAGGGCCTAGCGGGATACAATGAGCAGTTCTTC.